The rows below give T cell receptor beta chains drawn from one sample of a study of blood T cell repertoires in COVID-19. Assay: immunoSEQ multiplex PCR; the TCRdb copy retains only in-frame clones and omits some. The table has tens of thousands of clones, about nine tenths seen once. Sequences were obtained from peripheral blood. The source is a man in his 70s with active or convalescent COVID-19. The CDR3 runs from the conserved cysteine through the conserved F or W. D genes are given only for firm matches. Clone size is given for some rows only: seen once, a few or many times, or a class if the clone is expanded.

TRBJ1-5 | TRBV19 | NA | few | CASSKTSSNQPQHF | TGTGCCAGTAGCAAGACAAGTAGCAATCAGCCCCAGCATTTT
TRBJ1-1 | TRBV10-1 | NA | NA | CASSESESGYTEAFF | TGCGCCAGCAGTGAGTCGGAATCAGGGTACACTGAAGCTTTCTTT
TRBJ2-1 | TRBV4-3 | NA | NA | CASSQDSSPMRYNEQFF | TGCGCCAGCAGCCAAGATTCTAGCCCAATGAGGTACAATGAGCAGTTCTTC
TRBJ2-5 | TRBV5-1 | NA | NA | CASSWLDLKQETQYF | TGCGCCAGCAGCTGGCTGGACTTAAAACAAGAGACCCAGTACTTC
TRBJ1-2 | TRBV18 | TRBD1 | NA | CASSPRDRVNYGYTF | TGTGCCAGCTCACCTAGGGACAGGGTAAACTATGGCTACACCTTC
TRBJ2-1 | TRBV24-1 | TRBD2 | NA | CATSGTSGAYNEQFF | TGTGCCACCAGCGGCACTAGCGGAGCCTACAATGAGCAGTTCTTC
TRBJ2-7 | TRBV6-4 | TRBD1 | NA | CASSHDRDRKDEQYF | TGTGCCAGCAGCCATGACAGGGACAGAAAGGACGAGCAGTACTTC
TRBJ2-7 | TRBV6-4 | NA | NA | CASSDRTGHSYEQYF | TGTGCCAGCAGTGACCGAACAGGACACTCCTACGAGCAGTACTTC
TRBJ1-4 | TRBV10-3 | TRBD1 | NA | CAISESGQGYEKLFF | TGTGCCATCAGTGAGTCTGGACAGGGGTATGAAAAACTGTTTTTT
TRBJ2-2 | TRBV5-4 | TRBD1 | NA | CASSSQGAPNTGELFF | TGTGCCAGCAGCTCCCAGGGGGCACCGAACACCGGGGAGCTGTTTTTT
TRBJ1-4 | TRBV4-3 | NA | NA | CASSQARNPGINEKLFF | TGCGCCAGCAGCCAAGCCCGCAACCCAGGGATTAATGAAAAACTGTTTTTT
TRBJ2-1 | TRBV4-3 | NA | once | CASSQENRAYNEQFF | TGCGCCAGCAGCCAAGAGAACAGGGCCTACAATGAGCAGTTCTTC
TRBJ1-1 | TRBV9 | TRBD1 | NA | CASSMTGDTEAFF | TGTGCCAGCAGCATGACAGGGGATACTGAAGCTTTCTTT
TRBJ1-1 | TRBV7-2 | NA | NA | CASRNPDRNTEAFF | TGTGCCAGTCGAAACCCGGACAGGAACACTGAAGCTTTCTTT
TRBJ2-6 | TRBV19 | TRBD1 | NA | CASTPQGDSSGANVLTF | TGTGCCAGTACCCCTCAGGGGGATAGCTCTGGGGCCAACGTCCTGACTTTC
TRBJ2-7 | TRBV21-1 | NA | NA | CASSKEGRDIYEQYF | TGTGCCAGCAGCAAAGAGGGTCGGGACATCTACGAGCAGTACTTC
TRBJ1-2 | TRBV30 | NA | NA | CAWWGLSWGYTF | TGTGCCTGGTGGGGACTTTCGTGGGGCTACACCTTC